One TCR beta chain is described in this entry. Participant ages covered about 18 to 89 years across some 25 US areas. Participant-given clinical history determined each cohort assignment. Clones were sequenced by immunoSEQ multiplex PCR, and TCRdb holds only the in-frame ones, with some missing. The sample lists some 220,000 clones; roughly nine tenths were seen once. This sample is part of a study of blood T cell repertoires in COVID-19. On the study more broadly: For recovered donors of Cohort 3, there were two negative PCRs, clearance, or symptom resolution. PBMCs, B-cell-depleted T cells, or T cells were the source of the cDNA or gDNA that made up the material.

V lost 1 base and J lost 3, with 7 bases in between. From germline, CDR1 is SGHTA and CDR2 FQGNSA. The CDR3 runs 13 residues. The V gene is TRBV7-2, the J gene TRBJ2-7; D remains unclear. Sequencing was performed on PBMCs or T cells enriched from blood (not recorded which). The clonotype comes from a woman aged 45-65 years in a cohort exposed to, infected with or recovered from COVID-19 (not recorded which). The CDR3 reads CASSLGSGYEQYF. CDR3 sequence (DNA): TGTGCCAGCAGCTTAGGTTCCGGCTACGAGCAGTACTTC.